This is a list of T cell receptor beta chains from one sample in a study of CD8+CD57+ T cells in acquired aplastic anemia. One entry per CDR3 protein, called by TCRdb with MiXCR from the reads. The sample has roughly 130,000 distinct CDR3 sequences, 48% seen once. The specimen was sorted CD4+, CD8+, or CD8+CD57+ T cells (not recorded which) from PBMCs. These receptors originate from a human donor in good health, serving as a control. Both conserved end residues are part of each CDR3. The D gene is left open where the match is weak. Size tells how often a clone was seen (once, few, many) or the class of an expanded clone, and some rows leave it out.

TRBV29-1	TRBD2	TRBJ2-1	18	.	TGCAGCGTTCTAGGGGGACTAGCGGGGGGCCACTCCTACAATGAGCAGTTCTTC	CSVLGGLAGGHSYNEQFF
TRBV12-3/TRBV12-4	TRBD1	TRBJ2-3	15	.	TGTGCCAGCAGCTCGCCGGGACAGGTCCTACATACGCAGTATTTT	CASSSPGQVLHTQYF
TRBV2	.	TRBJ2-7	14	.	TGTGCCAGCAGTGTTAGGAAGTGGGACTACGAGCAGTACTTC	CASSVRKWDYEQYF
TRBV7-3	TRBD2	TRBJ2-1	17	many	TGTGCCAGCAGCTTAAGGGGGAGCGGGGGCCTGTACAATGAGCAGTTCTTC	CASSLRGSGGLYNEQFF
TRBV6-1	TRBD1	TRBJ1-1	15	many	TGTGCCAGCAGTCCGGGACAGCCTATGAACACTGAAGCTTTCTTT	CASSPGQPMNTEAFF
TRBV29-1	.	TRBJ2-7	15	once	TGCAGCGTTATGGGGACGGCGTATACACCCTACGAGCAGTACTTC	CSVMGTAYTPYEQYF
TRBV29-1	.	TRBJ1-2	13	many	TGCAGCGTTCGCTCCGGGACGGCCTATGGCTACACCTTC	CSVRSGTAYGYTF
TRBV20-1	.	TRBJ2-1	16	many	TGCAGTGCTAGAGAGTACCAGGGCCGGTCCTACAATGAGCAGTTCTTC	CSAREYQGRSYNEQFF
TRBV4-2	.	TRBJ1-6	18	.	TGTGCCAGCAGCCTCCGACCCGGGGGCACCGCCGCTAATTCACCCCTCCACTTT	CASSLRPGGTAANSPLHF
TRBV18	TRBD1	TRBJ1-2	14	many	TGTGCCAGCTCACCAGTTCAGGGGGACTATGGCTACACCTTC	CASSPVQGDYGYTF
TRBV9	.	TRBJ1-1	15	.	TGTGCCAGCAGCGTAGAGGGACAAGCAAACACTGAAGCTTTCTTT	CASSVEGQANTEAFF
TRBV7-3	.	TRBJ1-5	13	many	TGTGCCAGCAGCTTAACCAGCAATCAGCCCCAGCATTTT	CASSLTSNQPQHF
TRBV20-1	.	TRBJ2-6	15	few	TGCAGTGCTAGGGACACCCTGGGGGGGGCCAACGTCCTGACTTTC	CSARDTLGGANVLTF
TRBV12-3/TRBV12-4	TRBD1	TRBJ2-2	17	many	TGTGCCAGCAGTCCCGGGGGGACAGGGGTGAACACCGGGGAGCTGTTTTTT	CASSPGGTGVNTGELFF
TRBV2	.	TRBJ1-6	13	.	TGTGCCAGCATGGGTTGGAGGGATTCACCCCTCCACTTT	CASMGWRDSPLHF
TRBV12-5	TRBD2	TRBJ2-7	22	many	TGTGCTAGTGGTTTTCGAGGGATCCCGGGACTAGCGGGGGGGCCGGAGTCCTACGAGCAGTACTTC	CASGFRGIPGLAGGPESYEQYF
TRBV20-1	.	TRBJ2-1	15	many	TGCAGTGCTAGAATAGGGAATTCAGAATACAATGAGCAGTTCTTC	CSARIGNSEYNEQFF
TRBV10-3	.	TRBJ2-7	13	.	TGTGCCATCAGTGGCCAGGAGACTTACGAGCAGTACTTC	CAISGQETYEQYF
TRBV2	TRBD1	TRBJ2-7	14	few	TGTGCCAGCAGCCTCCGGGACAGGGCCTACGAGCAGTACTTC	CASSLRDRAYEQYF
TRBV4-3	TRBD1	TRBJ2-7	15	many	TGCGCCAGCAGCCACCAGGGACAGCCTAAGAACGAGCAGTACTTC	CASSHQGQPKNEQYF
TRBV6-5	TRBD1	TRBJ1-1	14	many	TGTGCCAGCAGTTTCGGACAGGGTGTCACTGAAGCTTTCTTT	CASSFGQGVTEAFF
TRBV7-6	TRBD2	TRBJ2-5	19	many	TGTGCCAGCAGCCCTGGGCGCATGAGCGGGGGGCCCCGTAAAGAGACCCAGTACTTC	CASSPGRMSGGPRKETQYF
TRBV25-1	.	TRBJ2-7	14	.	TGTGCCAGCCGGAGGGCAGGGGCCACCTACGAGCAGTACTTC	CASRRAGATYEQYF
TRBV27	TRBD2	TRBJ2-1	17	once	TGTGCCAGCAGTTTATTGACTAGCGGGGGCCCCTACAATGAGCAGTTCTTC	CASSLLTSGGPYNEQFF